This T cell receptor beta chain comes out of a study of blood T cell repertoires in COVID-19. Study-wide background: Sample material is recorded as cDNA or gDNA derived from T cells, B-cell-depleted T cells, or PBMCs.

Per the original methods: Estimated nucleated cell counts came from reference gene primer amplification. Sequencing used immunoSEQ multiplex PCR; TCRdb keeps in-frame clones, though not all of them. V and J calls and clone size are given by that table; D and trimming were obtained from the DNA. The sample lists roughly 60,000 clones, approximately 84% occurring once. The J segment lost 4 bases and the V segment lost 5 bases, leaving 6 bases of the junction unmatched. This CDR3 region has 16 residues. The V gene's germline CDR1 is LNHDA and CDR2 SQIVND (reference sequence). This rearrangement joins TRBV19 to TRBJ2-6; 9 nucleotides align to TRBD1. This receptor was taken from a man aged 60 to 69 with acute or convalescent COVID-19. The sample was peripheral blood. The CDR3 DNA is TGTGCCAGTAGTCAACAGGGGGCGAACGGGGCCAACGTCCTGACTTTC. It translates to CASSQQGANGANVLTF.